These 16 T cell receptor beta chains came from one sample sequenced in a study of cytomegalovirus exposure and HLA in healthy donors. The PCR contained 60 Vbeta and 13 Jbeta primers. TCRdb keeps only in-frame clones here, not all; method: immunoSEQ multiplex PCR. Among over 250,000 clones listed, roughly 90% were seen once. The specimen was PBMCs. These receptors originate from a man between 35 and 55 years old in good health and CMV-seropositive.

The chain has TRBV19 and TRBJ2-7; 9 bases map to TRBD2. J was trimmed by 4 bases and V by 5 bases; bases with no gene match: 12. The length of the CDR3 is 16 residues. Germline CDR1 is LNHDA and CDR2 is SQIVND (reference sequence). CDR3 sequence reads: CASSPLGAGGKYEQYF. CDR3 DNA sequence: TGTGCCAGTAGTCCCCTAGGAGCGGGAGGAAAATACGAGCAGTACTTC.

This chain joins TRBV4-2 and TRBJ2-7; tentatively, D is TRBD2 (6 bases). Germline values: CDR1 LGHNA, CDR2 YNFKEQ. This CDR3 comprises 14 residues. V was trimmed by 4 bases and J by 3 bases, leaving 13 bases between them. CDR3 sequence: CASSPGLLNYEQYF. DNA of the CDR3: TGTGCCAGCAGCCCGGGACTTCTTAACTACGAGCAGTACTTC.

The chain couples TRBV6-5 to TRBJ1-1, with unresolved D. V was trimmed by 5 bases and J by 10 bases, leaving 17 bases between them. Germline V CDR1 and CDR2: MNHEY, SVGAGI. The CDR3 length is 13 residues. The CDR3 here is CASSEAQRSTAFF. As DNA, the CDR3 is TGTGCCAGCAGTGAAGCGCAGAGATCGACAGCTTTCTTT.

Worth noting for this clone: Other DNA sequences from this sample encode an identical CDR3 as well. The rearrangement links TRBV19 to TRBJ2-7, with 9 bases aligning to TRBD2. Germline CDR1 reads LNHDA; CDR2 reads SQIVND (reference sequence). Germline trimming cut 1 base from V and 0 bases from J; bases unmatched to any gene: 1. The CDR3 spans 15 residues. CDR3 sequence (DNA): TGTGCCAGTAGTATAGGTAGCGGGAGCTCCTACGAGCAGTACTTC. It codes for CASSIGSGSSYEQYF.

The chain is built from TRBV7-6 and TRBJ2-7, with a weak D call TRBD2 (5 bases). Trimming took off 1 base at V and 0 bases at J, with 7 bases between the two ends. CDR3 length: 14 amino acids. Per germline, CDR1 SGHVS and CDR2 FNYEAQ. The CDR3 spells CASSLEGSSYEQYF. The CDR3 nucleotides are TGTGCCAGCAGCTTAGAAGGGAGCTCCTACGAGCAGTACTTC. Variable domain in full (rest from reference TRBV7-6 and TRBJ2-7): GAGVSQSPRYKVTKRGQDVALRCDPISGHVSLYWYRQALGQGPEFLTYFNYEAQQDKSGLPNDRFSAERPEGSISTLTIQRTEQRDSAMYRCASSLEGSSYEQYFGPGTRLTVT.

Concerning this clone itself: The junction differs from germline at one of its ends, possibly a read error. The V and J genes are TRBV7-7 and TRBJ2-5; D might be TRBD1 (9 bases). Looked up from germline, CDR1 is SSHAT and CDR2 is FNYEAQ (reference sequence). This CDR3 contains 16 residues. This CDR3 reads CASSLAGQGFGETQYF. The CDR3 DNA follows: TGTGCTAGCAGCTTAGCGGGACAGGGATTCGGTGAGACCCAGTACTTC.

The J gene is TRBJ2-1, the V gene TRBV4-2; tentatively, D is TRBD1 (5 bases). Germline V gene sequence: CDR1 LGHNA, CDR2 YNFKEQ. CDR3 length: 14 residues. With 2 bases removed from V and 6 bases from J, the gap between germline ends came to 11 bases. The CDR3 bases are TGTGCCAGCAGCCAAAGGGGATTGGGCAATGAGCAGTTCTTC. As protein: CASSQRGLGNEQFF.

This chain joins TRBV4-1 and TRBJ2-3, with 10 bases lining up with TRBD1. Unmatched junction bases numbered 8, after V lost 3 bases and J lost 2 bases. CDR3 length: 17 residues. CDR1 MGHRA and CDR2 YSYEKL come from the germline V gene. DNA for the CDR3: TGCGCCAGCAGCCACGCCGGGACAGGGGCATTCACAGATACGCAGTATTTT. Protein: CASSHAGTGAFTDTQYF.

The chain links TRBV4-3 to TRBJ1-2; 9 nucleotides line up with TRBD1. This CDR3 region has 17 residues. V was clipped by 0 bases and J by 3 bases; unmatched bases: 8. Germline CDR1 reads LGHNA; CDR2 reads YSLEER. The DNA for the CDR3 is TGCGCCAGCAGCCAAGACACAGGGGGCGAGCCCTACTATGGCTACACCTTC. The encoded protein is CASSQDTGGEPYYGYTF.

This clone has only one observation. The J gene is TRBJ2-4, the V gene TRBV28, with D perhaps TRBD1 (6 bases). Looked up from germline, CDR1 is MDHEN and CDR2 is SYDVKM. This CDR3 region has 15 residues. V shed 6 bases and J shed 0 bases, with 12 bases lying between them. CDR3 DNA sequence: TGTGCCAGCAGAAAGACAGGTGCAGCCAAAAACATTCAGTACTTC. This gives the protein CASRKTGAAKNIQYF.

V gene TRBV2 combines with J gene TRBJ2-5, with D maybe TRBD1 (7 bases). Trimming removed 4 bases at V and 5 bases at J, with 14 bases between. Germline V gene lookup returns CDR1 SNHLY and CDR2 FYNNEI. The CDR3 has 14 amino acids. The CDR3 DNA follows: TGTGCCAGCAGTGGTTTGACAGGGAGGGAGACCCAGTACTTC. Encoded protein: CASSGLTGRETQYF. Supplemented by reference TRBV2 and TRBJ2-5, the full variable domain reads EPEVTQTPSHQVTQMGQEVILRCVPISNHLYFYWYRQILGQKVEFLVSFYNNEISEKSEIFDDQFSVERPDGSNFTLKIRSTKLEDSAMYFCASSGLTGRETQYFGPGTRLLVL.

The table lists this clone with a few counts. The gene calls are TRBV28 and TRBJ1-2; 7 positions agree with TRBD1. The length of the CDR3 is 15 residues. In germline, CDR1 is MDHEN, CDR2 SYDVKM. The ends lost 5 bases at V and 4 bases at J; junction bases unmatched: 10. CDR3 loop: CASSPPNRGLYGYTF. The CDR3, as DNA: TGTGCCAGCAGTCCCCCAAACAGGGGCCTCTATGGCTACACCTTC.

J is TRBJ2-1 and V is TRBV5-6; no reliable D call. Trimming removed 1 base from V and 10 bases from J, with 6 bases in between. CDR1 is SGHDT and CDR2 is YYEEEE in the germline V gene. The CDR3 contains 11 residues. The CDR3 is CASSLKTEQFF. The CDR3 DNA reads as TGTGCCAGCAGCTTGAAGACAGAGCAGTTCTTC. Drawing the rest from reference TRBV5-6 and TRBJ2-1, the complete variable domain is DAGVTQSPTHLIKTRGQQVTLRCSPKSGHDTVSWYQQALGQGPQFIFQYYEEEERQRGNFPDRFSGHQFPNYSSELNVNALLLGDSALYLCASSLKTEQFFGPGTRLTVL.

The chain links TRBV5-4 to TRBJ2-2, with 7 bases fitting TRBD1. Germline assignment: CDR1 SGHNT and CDR2 YYREEE (reference sequence). Losses at the gene ends were 3 bases for V and 3 bases for J; bases not matched to a gene: 8. This CDR3 spans 16 amino acids. The CDR3 is CASSSWWDSDTGELFF. The CDR3 DNA follows: TGTGCCAGCAGCTCCTGGTGGGACAGTGACACCGGGGAGCTGTTTTTT.

This clone was recorded only once. This chain joins TRBV9 and TRBJ2-2; 9 positions agree with TRBD2. This CDR3 contains 15 residues. The J segment lost 1 base and the V segment lost 5 bases, leaving 3 bases of the junction unmatched. The V gene's germline CDR1 is SGDLS and CDR2 YYNGEE. CDR3 amino acids: CASRASGMNTGELFF. In DNA, the CDR3 is TGTGCCAGCAGAGCTAGCGGGATGAACACCGGGGAGCTGTTTTTT. The entire variable domain, with the rest obtained from reference TRBV9 and TRBJ2-2, is as follows: DSGVTQTPKHLITATGQRVTLRCSPRSGDLSVYWYQQSLDQGLQFLIQYYNGEERAKGNILERFSAQQFPDLHSELNLSSLELGDSALYFCASRASGMNTGELFFGEGSRLTVL.

This clone was detected a few times. This chain uses TRBV28 with TRBJ1-2; the D is unclear. V lost 2 bases to trimming and J lost 0 bases, with 10 bases between them. Germline V gene data show CDR1 as MDHEN and CDR2 as SYDVKM. The CDR3 runs to 15 residues. CDR3 in amino acids: CASSLLQVSNYGYTF. Written as DNA, the CDR3 is TGTGCCAGCAGTTTACTTCAGGTTTCTAACTATGGCTACACCTTC.